This TCR beta chain was retrieved from a study of T cells in Graves' hyperthyroidism and ophthalmopathy. Amplification of TCR beta CDR3 regions was performed using RNA transcripts as template. First-round RT-PCR with HTBI primers amplified the TCR CDR3 region. TCRdb recomputed calls from the multiplex PCR reads with MiXCR, one row per CDR3 protein. This sample has approximately 620,000 distinct CDR3 sequences, with roughly 15% found just once. V was clipped by 2 bases and J by 0 bases, with 7 bases between them. The CDR3 consists of 14 residues. The germline V gene has CDR1 PRHDT and CDR2 FYEKMQ (reference sequence). Exclusions: uncontrolled infection, other autoimmune disease, pregnancy, lactation. The diagnostic basis comprised clinical symptoms, serum thyroxine and TRAb, thyroid ultrasound and orbital computed tomography. Each 10 ml fresh peripheral blood draw supplied the PBMCs. This clonotype was recorded many times.

The sample comprised blood. This chain links TRBV13 with TRBJ1-1; D gene ambiguous. The receptor's source is a woman aged 35 to 49 with Graves' ophthalmopathy. The CDR3 nucleotides read TGTGCCAGCAGCTTAACATTGTTGAACACTGAAGCTTTCTTT. Protein sequence: CASSLTLLNTEAFF.